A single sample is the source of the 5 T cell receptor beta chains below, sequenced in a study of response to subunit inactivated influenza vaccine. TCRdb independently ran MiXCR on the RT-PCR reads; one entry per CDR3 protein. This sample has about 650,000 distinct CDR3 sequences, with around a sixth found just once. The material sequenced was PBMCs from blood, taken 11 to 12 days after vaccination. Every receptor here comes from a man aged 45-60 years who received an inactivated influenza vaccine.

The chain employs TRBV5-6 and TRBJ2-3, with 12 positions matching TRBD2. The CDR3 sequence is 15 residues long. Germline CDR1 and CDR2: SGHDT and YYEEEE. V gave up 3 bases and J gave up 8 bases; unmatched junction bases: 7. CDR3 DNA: TGTGCCAGCAGCTCGCTAGCGGGAGGGGGAGTTACGCAGTATTTT. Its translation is CASSSLAGGGVTQYF.

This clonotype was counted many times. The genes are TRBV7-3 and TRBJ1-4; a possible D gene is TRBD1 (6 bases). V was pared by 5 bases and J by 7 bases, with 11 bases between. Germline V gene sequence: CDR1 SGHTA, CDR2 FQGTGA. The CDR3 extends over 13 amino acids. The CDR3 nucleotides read TGTGCCAGCAGCCCCCGAGGGGGTGAAAAACTGTTTTTT. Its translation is CASSPRGGEKLFF.

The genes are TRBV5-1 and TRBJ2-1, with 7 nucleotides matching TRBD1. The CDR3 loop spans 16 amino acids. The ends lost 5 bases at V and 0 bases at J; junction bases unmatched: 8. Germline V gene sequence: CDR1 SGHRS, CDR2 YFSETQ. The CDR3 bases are TGCGCCAGCAGGACGACAGGGAAGAGCTCCTACAATGAGCAGTTCTTC. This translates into CASRTTGKSSYNEQFF.

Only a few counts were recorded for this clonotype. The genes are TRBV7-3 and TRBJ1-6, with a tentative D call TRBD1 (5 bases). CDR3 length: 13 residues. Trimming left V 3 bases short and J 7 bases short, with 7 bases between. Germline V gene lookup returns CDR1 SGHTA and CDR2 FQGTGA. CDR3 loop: CASSFDRNSPLHF. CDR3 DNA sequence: TGTGCCAGCAGCTTTGACAGAAATTCACCCCTCCACTTT.

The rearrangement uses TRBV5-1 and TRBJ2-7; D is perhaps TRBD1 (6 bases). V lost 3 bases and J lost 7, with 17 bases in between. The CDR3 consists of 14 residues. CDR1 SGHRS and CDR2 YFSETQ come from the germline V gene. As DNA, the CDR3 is TGCGCCAGCAGCTGGGGGCCTTCGGTGAGGGAGCAGTACTTC. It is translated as CASSWGPSVREQYF. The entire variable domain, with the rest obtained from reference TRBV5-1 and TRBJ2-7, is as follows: KAGVTQTPRYLIKTRGQQVTLSCSPISGHRSVSWYQQTPGQGLQFLFEYFSETQRNKGNFPGRFSGRQFSNSRSEMNVSTLELGDSALYLCASSWGPSVREQYFGPGTRLTVT.